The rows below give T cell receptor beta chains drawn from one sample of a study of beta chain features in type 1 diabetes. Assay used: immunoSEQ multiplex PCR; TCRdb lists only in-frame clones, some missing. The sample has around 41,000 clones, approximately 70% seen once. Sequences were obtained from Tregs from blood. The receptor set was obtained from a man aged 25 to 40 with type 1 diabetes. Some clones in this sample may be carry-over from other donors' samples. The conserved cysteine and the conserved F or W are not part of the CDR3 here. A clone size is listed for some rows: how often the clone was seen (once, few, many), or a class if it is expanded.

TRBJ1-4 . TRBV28 ASSYGKGSGDEKLF
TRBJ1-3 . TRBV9 ASSSLGNTIY
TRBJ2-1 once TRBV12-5 ASGTGLINEQF
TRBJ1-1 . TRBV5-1 ASSPQGAMNTEAF
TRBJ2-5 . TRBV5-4 ASSLLGQGQETQY
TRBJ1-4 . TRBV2 ASKLGNKGRLGRATNEKLF
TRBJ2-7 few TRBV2 ASRPTGLAYEQY
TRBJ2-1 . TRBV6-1 ASSERGVGRGSNNEQF
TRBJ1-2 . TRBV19 ASSLTGAYGYT
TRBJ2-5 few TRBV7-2 ASSLGTGMKTQY
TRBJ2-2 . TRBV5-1 ASSLWTGPGGGELF
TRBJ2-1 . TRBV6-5 ASSPGRGTDEQF
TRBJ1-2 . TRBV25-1 ASSDDYRVGGYT
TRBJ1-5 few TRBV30 AWSGTGDQPQH
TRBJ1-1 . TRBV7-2 ASSLEPGNTEAF
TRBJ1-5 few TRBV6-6 ASSSGTGLDQPQH
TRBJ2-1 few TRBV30 AWSAGQSSYNEQF
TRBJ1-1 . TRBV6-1 ASSERRSAEAF
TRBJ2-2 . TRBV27 ASRVTSGSIGELF
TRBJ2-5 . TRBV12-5 ASGLVGLAGGETQY
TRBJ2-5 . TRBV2 ASLPRGKGETQY
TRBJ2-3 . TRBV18 ASSPLAGRADTQY
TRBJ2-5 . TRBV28 ASLGGGAGETQY
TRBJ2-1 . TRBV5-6 ASSLPGLAGRDEQF
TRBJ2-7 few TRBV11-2 ASSLGLSGGFPYEQY
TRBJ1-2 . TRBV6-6 ASRDTIYGYT
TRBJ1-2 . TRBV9 ASSVSIGGTNYGYT
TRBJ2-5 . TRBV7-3 ASSLVAGGATTQY
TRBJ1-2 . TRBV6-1 ASSGGLNGYT
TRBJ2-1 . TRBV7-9 ASSFFLAGDYSYNEQF
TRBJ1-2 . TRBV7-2 ASSRGTNYGYT
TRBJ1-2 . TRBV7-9 ASSYQNYGYT
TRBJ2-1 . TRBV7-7 ASSTTLRDSQF
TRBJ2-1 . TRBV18 ASSPPKGGVSYNEQF
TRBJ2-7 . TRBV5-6 ASSFGTGGGEQY
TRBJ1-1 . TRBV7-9 ASSIRGLNTEAF
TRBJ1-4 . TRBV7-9 ASSKGHEKLF
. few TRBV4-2 ASSQARDLSYEQY
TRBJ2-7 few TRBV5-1 ASSTTTGLSSYEQY
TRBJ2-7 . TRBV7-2 ASSSQGGFGYEQY
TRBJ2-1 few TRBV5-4 ASSPLTSFGEQF
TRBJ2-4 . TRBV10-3 AISTDTKNIQY
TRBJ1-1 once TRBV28 ASSLLAGVRNTEAF
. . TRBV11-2 ASSLSASYEQY
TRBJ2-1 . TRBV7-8 ASSLERGDEQF
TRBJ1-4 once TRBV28 ASSRDTAGGKLF
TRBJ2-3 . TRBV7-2 ASSWRLAGGTNTDTQY
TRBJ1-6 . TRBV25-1 ASSGSPFNSPLH
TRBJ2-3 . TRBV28 ASGLAGNDGDTQY
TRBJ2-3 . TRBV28 ATGLATDTQY
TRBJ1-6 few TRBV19 ASSTGLPSPLH
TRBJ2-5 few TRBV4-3 ASSQGPRGTQETQY
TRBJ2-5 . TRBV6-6 ASTQRRGETQY